The subject of this entry is one T cell receptor beta chain. This entry comes from a study of PD-L1 blockade in urothelial cancer. Study-wide background: Blood samples had a median of around 150,000 T cells.

Synthetically made TCR analog templates were put into each PCR as spikes. Measured with immunoSEQ multiplex PCR; TCRdb has only the in-frame clones, and not every one. The sample includes tens of thousands of clones, 70% to 90% of them seen just once. Germline values: CDR1 SGDLS, CDR2 YYNGEE. The trim removed 4 bases at V and 4 bases at J, leaving 8 bases unmatched. The CDR3 spans 15 residues. The time point is: pretreatment peripheral blood. The sequencing used PBMCs, collected around atezolizumab (anti-PD-L1) treatment. This sequence was found in a man aged 55-75 years with urothelial cancer. This chain connects TRBV9 to TRBJ1-5; 7 positions match TRBD1. As DNA, the CDR3 is TGTGCCAGCAGCCCCCAGGGACAGTTAAATCAGCCCCAGCATTTT. Translating it yields CASSPQGQLNQPQHF.